This is a list of T cell receptor beta chains from one sample in a study of molecular identifiers for immune sequencing clone quantification. From the PCR reads, TCRdb called clonotypes with MiXCR, one entry per CDR3 protein. The sample lists approximately 680,000 distinct CDR3 sequences; roughly 27% were seen once. Sequencing used naive CD8+ T cells from blood, with Jurkat cell RNA spiked in. The receptors originated from a human donor in good health. Some libraries in this study had Jurkat cell RNA spiked in. Both conserved end residues are part of each CDR3. Each record gives: J gene, D gene, clone size, V gene, CDR3 DNA, CDR3 protein. The D gene is left open where the match is weak. Size is stated for part of the rows, as once, few or many counts, or as a class when the clone is expanded.

>TRBJ2-7|-|few|TRBV20-1
TGCAGTGAAGAGGGATGGGCTGGCGGAATAGCCTACGAGCAGTACTTC
CSEEGWAGGIAYEQYF
>TRBJ2-1|TRBD2|few|TRBV7-9
TGTGCCAGCTTCAGCTTGTCGGGGGGGCCATCTGAGCAGTTCTTC
CASFSLSGGPSEQFF
>TRBJ2-7|-|few|TRBV24-1
TGTGCCACCAGTGAGAAGGGCAACTACGAGCAGTACTTC
CATSEKGNYEQYF
>TRBJ2-7|-|few|TRBV19
TGTGCCAGTAGTTCCCACGGACCGTCAGCCTACGAGCAGTACTTC
CASSSHGPSAYEQYF
>TRBJ1-1|-|few|TRBV19
TGTGCCAGTAGTATTCTCCCAGTCATGAACACTGAAGCTTTCTTT
CASSILPVMNTEAFF
>TRBJ1-6|-|-|TRBV7-9
TGTGCCAGCAGCCTAACCGTAGGGACCCCTGCCGTCCCCCTCCACTTT
CASSLTVGTPAVPLHF
>TRBJ2-2|-|few|TRBV3-1
TGTGCCAGCAGCCACCGACTAGAGTGGACCGGGGAGCTGTTTTTT
CASSHRLEWTGELFF
>TRBJ2-7|TRBD2|many|TRBV5-6
TGTGCCAGCAGCGAAGCGACTAGCGGGTACTTCTACGAGCAGTACTTC
CASSEATSGYFYEQYF
>TRBJ1-2|TRBD1|-|TRBV6-6
TGTGCCAGCAGTAACCCCGACAGGGAGGGTGGCTACACCTTC
CASSNPDREGGYTF
>TRBJ2-7|TRBD1|-|TRBV9
TGTGCCAGCAGCCCCCCACAGGGGGGCCTCTACGAGCAGTACTTC
CASSPPQGGLYEQYF
>TRBJ1-2|-|few|TRBV12-3/TRBV12-4
TGTGCCAGCAGTCCCCTGGGGCCAGTCTATGGCTACACCTTC
CASSPLGPVYGYTF
>TRBJ1-1|-|few|TRBV15
TGTGCCACCAGCAGAGAAGGGATAAACACTGAAGCTTTCTTT
CATSREGINTEAFF
>TRBJ2-2|-|many|TRBV2
TGTGCCAGCAGCACCCCCCCGGCCCCGAACACCGGGGAGCTGTTTTTT
CASSTPPAPNTGELFF
>TRBJ2-1|-|many|TRBV7-2
TGTGCCAGCAGCTTAACCCATAGTGCATCGCTTGAGCAGTTCTTC
CASSLTHSASLEQFF
>TRBJ2-3|-|many|TRBV12-3/TRBV12-4
TGTGCCAACGGGGGCACAGATACGCAGTATTTT
CANGGTDTQYF
>TRBJ2-5|-|few|TRBV27
TGTGCCAGCAGTTTGCTGGTACCAACTCTACAAGAGACCCAGTACTTC
CASSLLVPTLQETQYF
>TRBJ2-7|-|-|TRBV7-2
TGTGCCAGCAGCTTAGAGGACACCTATTTTAGCGACGAGCAGTACTTC
CASSLEDTYFSDEQYF
>TRBJ2-1|-|few|TRBV19
TGTGCCAGTAGTATTGAGGTGGGGTCTAATGAGCAGTTCTTC
CASSIEVGSNEQFF